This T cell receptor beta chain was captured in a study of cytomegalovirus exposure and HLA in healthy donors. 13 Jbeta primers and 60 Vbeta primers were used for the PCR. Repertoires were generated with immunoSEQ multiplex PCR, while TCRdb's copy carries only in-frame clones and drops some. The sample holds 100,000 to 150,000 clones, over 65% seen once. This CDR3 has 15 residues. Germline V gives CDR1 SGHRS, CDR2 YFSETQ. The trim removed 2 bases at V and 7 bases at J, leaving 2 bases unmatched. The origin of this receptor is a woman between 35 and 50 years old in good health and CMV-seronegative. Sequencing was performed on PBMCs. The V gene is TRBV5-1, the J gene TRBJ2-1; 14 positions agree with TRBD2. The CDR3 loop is CASSFGLAGGNEQFF. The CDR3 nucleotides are TGCGCCAGCAGCTTCGGACTAGCGGGGGGAAATGAGCAGTTCTTC.